These T cell receptor beta chains were read from a single sample in a study of blood T cells in healthy people across ages. TCRdb re-called the 5' RACE reads with MiXCR, one entry per CDR3 protein. The table includes around 800,000 distinct CDR3 sequences, roughly 25% detected once. These records were also assigned to another study, of T cells of mothers and their children.

Specimen: blood. Source of these receptors: a boy between 10 and 17 years old in good health. Both conserved end residues are part of each CDR3. The D gene is left open where the match is weak. Some rows have no size entry. The others give once, few or many, or a class for an expanded clone.

v_call	j_call	d_call	clone_size	cdr3_nt	cdr3_aa
TRBV18	TRBJ2-1	TRBD1	few	TGTGCCAGCTCACCAGGGGACAGGGGGCTATACAATGAGCAGTTCTTC	CASSPGDRGLYNEQFF
TRBV5-1	TRBJ1-4	-	-	TGCGCCAGCAGTCAGACTGCCGCCTCGGATGAAAAACTGTTTTTT	CASSQTAASDEKLFF
TRBV12-3/TRBV12-4	TRBJ2-2	-	-	TGTGCCAGCGGCTCGAGGGGGGTCACCGGGGAGCTGTTTTTT	CASGSRGVTGELFF
TRBV7-2	TRBJ1-4	TRBD1	-	TGTGCCAGCAACTTAGATGGGACAGATGAAAAACTGTTTTTT	CASNLDGTDEKLFF
TRBV27	TRBJ2-3	-	-	TGTGCCAGCAGTTTAGACGGTTATAGCACAGATACGCAGTATTTT	CASSLDGYSTDTQYF
TRBV12-3/TRBV12-4	TRBJ1-4	-	many	TGTGCCAGCAGTGAGGGGGCTAATGAAAAACTGTTTTTT	CASSEGANEKLFF
TRBV29-1	TRBJ2-7	TRBD2	few	TGCAGCGTTAAGTCTGGACTAGCCCGAGAGCAGTACTTC	CSVKSGLAREQYF
TRBV6-6	TRBJ2-5	TRBD1	-	TGTGCCAGCAGATGGGGGGACAGGGGGTCCGGAGAGACCCAGTACTTC	CASRWGDRGSGETQYF
TRBV7-2	TRBJ2-5	TRBD1	-	TGTGCCAGCAGCGTGGACAGGGACCAAGAGACCCAGTACTTC	CASSVDRDQETQYF
TRBV5-1	TRBJ2-3	TRBD2	many	TGCGCCAGCAGCTTGGTCGGAACTAGCGGGGCTGGAGATACGCAGTATTTT	CASSLVGTSGAGDTQYF
TRBV29-1	TRBJ2-2	TRBD2	-	TGCAGCGTTTTCAGCGGGGGGGCTGGCGGGGAGCTGTTTTTT	CSVFSGGAGGELFF
TRBV13	TRBJ2-7	-	-	TGTGCCAGCAGCAAGGACGGCTCCCACGAGCAGTACTTC	CASSKDGSHEQYF
TRBV27	TRBJ1-4	TRBD1	-	TGTGCCAGCAGTTTAACGGGACAGAGAATAACTAATGAAAAACTGTTTTTT	CASSLTGQRITNEKLFF
TRBV5-1	TRBJ1-6	TRBD1	-	TGCGCCAGCAGTACGGGACAGGAGAATTCACCCCTCCACTTT	CASSTGQENSPLHF
TRBV6-1	TRBJ2-5	TRBD2	-	TGTGCCAGCAGTCGCCTCCCACTAGCGGGGGGGCGAGAGACCCAGTACTTC	CASSRLPLAGGRETQYF
TRBV5-1	TRBJ1-2	TRBD1	few	TGCGCCAGCAGCTTGGGACAGGGGGCGTCTTATGGCTACACCTTC	CASSLGQGASYGYTF
TRBV5-1	TRBJ1-4	-	few	TGCGCCAGCAGCTTGGAACTAGGGGAAGGTGAAAAACTGTTTTTT	CASSLELGEGEKLFF
TRBV15	TRBJ2-5	TRBD2	-	TGTGCCACCAGCAGAGATCCAGGTCCCGGGGGGGAGACCCAGTACTTC	CATSRDPGPGGETQYF
TRBV7-3	TRBJ2-2	-	few	TGTGCCAGCAGCTTATCAGGGCTCGGGACCGGGGAGCTGTTTTTT	CASSLSGLGTGELFF
TRBV4-1	TRBJ2-1	TRBD2	-	TGCGCCAGCAGCCATCTAGCGGGGGGGCTGGGCAATGAGCAGTTCTTC	CASSHLAGGLGNEQFF
TRBV5-1	TRBJ2-2	-	-	TGCGCCAGCATGGGCCATTCGAACACCGGGGAGCTGTTTTTT	CASMGHSNTGELFF
TRBV28	TRBJ1-4	-	-	TGCGCCTCGTGGAGGGTTACTGGTGAAAAACTGTTTTTT	CASWRVTGEKLFF
TRBV29-1	TRBJ2-3	TRBD1	many	TGCAGCGGGACAGGGGTAGATACGCAGTATTTT	CSGTGVDTQYF
TRBV7-8	TRBJ2-1	TRBD2	-	TGTGCCAGCAGCTTCGGCGGGGGACCAATTAATGAGCAGTTCTTC	CASSFGGGPINEQFF
TRBV25-1	TRBJ1-1	-	-	TGTGCCAGCAGTGATCTAAACACTGAAGCTTTCTTT	CASSDLNTEAFF
TRBV10-3	TRBJ2-1	-	-	TGTGCCATCAGTGAGGGGACGATTAATGAGCAGTTCTTC	CAISEGTINEQFF
TRBV10-3	TRBJ1-4	-	few	TGTGCCACCAGAAGAGCTAATGAAAAACTGTTTTTT	CATRRANEKLFF
TRBV5-1	TRBJ2-7	TRBD1	few	TGCGCCAGCAGCTCCCCCGGGACAGGGTGGAACGAGCAGTACTTC	CASSSPGTGWNEQYF
TRBV6-1	TRBJ2-1	TRBD1	-	TGTGCCAGCAGGGGGGACAGGGGTTCCAATGAGCAGTTCTTC	CASRGDRGSNEQFF
TRBV7-9	TRBJ2-1	-	few	TGTGCCAGCAGCTTAGGGGGACTGGATTACAATGAGCAGTTCTTC	CASSLGGLDYNEQFF
TRBV7-9	TRBJ2-5	TRBD2	-	TGTGCTACCCAGCGGGGGGGTGAAGAGACCCAGTACTTC	CATQRGGEETQYF
TRBV7-9	TRBJ2-5	-	-	TGTGCCAGCAGCTTACAGGGGCGTTCATGGGAGACCCAGTACTTC	CASSLQGRSWETQYF
TRBV20-1	TRBJ2-2	-	few	TGCAGTGCTAGAGCGGTTAGCGTGAACACCGGGGAGCTGTTTTTT	CSARAVSVNTGELFF
TRBV5-1	TRBJ1-2	-	few	TGCGCCAGCAGCGTGGGTGGACAGTCCTATGGCTACACCTTC	CASSVGGQSYGYTF
TRBV11-3	TRBJ2-3	-	-	TGTGCCAGCAGCTTAGACGGGAGCGTTATAGATACGCAGTATTTT	CASSLDGSVIDTQYF
TRBV12-3/TRBV12-4	TRBJ2-2	TRBD1	-	TGTGCCAGCAGTTTTTGGTCCGGGACAGGGGGGCCCGGGGAGCTGTTTTTT	CASSFWSGTGGPGELFF
TRBV6-1	TRBJ2-7	-	-	TGTGCCAGCAGTGAAGCTGTCTACGAGCAGTACTTC	CASSEAVYEQYF
TRBV12-3/TRBV12-4	TRBJ2-5	-	-	TGTGCCAGCAGGCAGACGAGGGAGACCCAGTACTTC	CASRQTRETQYF
TRBV7-9	TRBJ2-1	-	-	TGTGCCAGCAATCTAGCATGGGGTAATGAGCAGTTCTTC	CASNLAWGNEQFF
TRBV12-3/TRBV12-4	TRBJ2-5	-	few	TGTGCCAGCAGTCCCTGGTCCCGAGAGACCCAGTACTTC	CASSPWSRETQYF
TRBV7-2	TRBJ2-7	-	few	TGTGCCAGCAGCTACCGGTTGGGGCCTTCCTACGAGCAGTACTTC	CASSYRLGPSYEQYF
TRBV5-1	TRBJ1-2	-	few	TGCGCCAGCAGCGACCCGGGAGATCCCTATGGCTACACCTTC	CASSDPGDPYGYTF
TRBV7-9	TRBJ2-7	TRBD1	-	TGTGCCAGCAGCCCGAAGGACAGGGGGCTCTACGAGCAGTACTTC	CASSPKDRGLYEQYF